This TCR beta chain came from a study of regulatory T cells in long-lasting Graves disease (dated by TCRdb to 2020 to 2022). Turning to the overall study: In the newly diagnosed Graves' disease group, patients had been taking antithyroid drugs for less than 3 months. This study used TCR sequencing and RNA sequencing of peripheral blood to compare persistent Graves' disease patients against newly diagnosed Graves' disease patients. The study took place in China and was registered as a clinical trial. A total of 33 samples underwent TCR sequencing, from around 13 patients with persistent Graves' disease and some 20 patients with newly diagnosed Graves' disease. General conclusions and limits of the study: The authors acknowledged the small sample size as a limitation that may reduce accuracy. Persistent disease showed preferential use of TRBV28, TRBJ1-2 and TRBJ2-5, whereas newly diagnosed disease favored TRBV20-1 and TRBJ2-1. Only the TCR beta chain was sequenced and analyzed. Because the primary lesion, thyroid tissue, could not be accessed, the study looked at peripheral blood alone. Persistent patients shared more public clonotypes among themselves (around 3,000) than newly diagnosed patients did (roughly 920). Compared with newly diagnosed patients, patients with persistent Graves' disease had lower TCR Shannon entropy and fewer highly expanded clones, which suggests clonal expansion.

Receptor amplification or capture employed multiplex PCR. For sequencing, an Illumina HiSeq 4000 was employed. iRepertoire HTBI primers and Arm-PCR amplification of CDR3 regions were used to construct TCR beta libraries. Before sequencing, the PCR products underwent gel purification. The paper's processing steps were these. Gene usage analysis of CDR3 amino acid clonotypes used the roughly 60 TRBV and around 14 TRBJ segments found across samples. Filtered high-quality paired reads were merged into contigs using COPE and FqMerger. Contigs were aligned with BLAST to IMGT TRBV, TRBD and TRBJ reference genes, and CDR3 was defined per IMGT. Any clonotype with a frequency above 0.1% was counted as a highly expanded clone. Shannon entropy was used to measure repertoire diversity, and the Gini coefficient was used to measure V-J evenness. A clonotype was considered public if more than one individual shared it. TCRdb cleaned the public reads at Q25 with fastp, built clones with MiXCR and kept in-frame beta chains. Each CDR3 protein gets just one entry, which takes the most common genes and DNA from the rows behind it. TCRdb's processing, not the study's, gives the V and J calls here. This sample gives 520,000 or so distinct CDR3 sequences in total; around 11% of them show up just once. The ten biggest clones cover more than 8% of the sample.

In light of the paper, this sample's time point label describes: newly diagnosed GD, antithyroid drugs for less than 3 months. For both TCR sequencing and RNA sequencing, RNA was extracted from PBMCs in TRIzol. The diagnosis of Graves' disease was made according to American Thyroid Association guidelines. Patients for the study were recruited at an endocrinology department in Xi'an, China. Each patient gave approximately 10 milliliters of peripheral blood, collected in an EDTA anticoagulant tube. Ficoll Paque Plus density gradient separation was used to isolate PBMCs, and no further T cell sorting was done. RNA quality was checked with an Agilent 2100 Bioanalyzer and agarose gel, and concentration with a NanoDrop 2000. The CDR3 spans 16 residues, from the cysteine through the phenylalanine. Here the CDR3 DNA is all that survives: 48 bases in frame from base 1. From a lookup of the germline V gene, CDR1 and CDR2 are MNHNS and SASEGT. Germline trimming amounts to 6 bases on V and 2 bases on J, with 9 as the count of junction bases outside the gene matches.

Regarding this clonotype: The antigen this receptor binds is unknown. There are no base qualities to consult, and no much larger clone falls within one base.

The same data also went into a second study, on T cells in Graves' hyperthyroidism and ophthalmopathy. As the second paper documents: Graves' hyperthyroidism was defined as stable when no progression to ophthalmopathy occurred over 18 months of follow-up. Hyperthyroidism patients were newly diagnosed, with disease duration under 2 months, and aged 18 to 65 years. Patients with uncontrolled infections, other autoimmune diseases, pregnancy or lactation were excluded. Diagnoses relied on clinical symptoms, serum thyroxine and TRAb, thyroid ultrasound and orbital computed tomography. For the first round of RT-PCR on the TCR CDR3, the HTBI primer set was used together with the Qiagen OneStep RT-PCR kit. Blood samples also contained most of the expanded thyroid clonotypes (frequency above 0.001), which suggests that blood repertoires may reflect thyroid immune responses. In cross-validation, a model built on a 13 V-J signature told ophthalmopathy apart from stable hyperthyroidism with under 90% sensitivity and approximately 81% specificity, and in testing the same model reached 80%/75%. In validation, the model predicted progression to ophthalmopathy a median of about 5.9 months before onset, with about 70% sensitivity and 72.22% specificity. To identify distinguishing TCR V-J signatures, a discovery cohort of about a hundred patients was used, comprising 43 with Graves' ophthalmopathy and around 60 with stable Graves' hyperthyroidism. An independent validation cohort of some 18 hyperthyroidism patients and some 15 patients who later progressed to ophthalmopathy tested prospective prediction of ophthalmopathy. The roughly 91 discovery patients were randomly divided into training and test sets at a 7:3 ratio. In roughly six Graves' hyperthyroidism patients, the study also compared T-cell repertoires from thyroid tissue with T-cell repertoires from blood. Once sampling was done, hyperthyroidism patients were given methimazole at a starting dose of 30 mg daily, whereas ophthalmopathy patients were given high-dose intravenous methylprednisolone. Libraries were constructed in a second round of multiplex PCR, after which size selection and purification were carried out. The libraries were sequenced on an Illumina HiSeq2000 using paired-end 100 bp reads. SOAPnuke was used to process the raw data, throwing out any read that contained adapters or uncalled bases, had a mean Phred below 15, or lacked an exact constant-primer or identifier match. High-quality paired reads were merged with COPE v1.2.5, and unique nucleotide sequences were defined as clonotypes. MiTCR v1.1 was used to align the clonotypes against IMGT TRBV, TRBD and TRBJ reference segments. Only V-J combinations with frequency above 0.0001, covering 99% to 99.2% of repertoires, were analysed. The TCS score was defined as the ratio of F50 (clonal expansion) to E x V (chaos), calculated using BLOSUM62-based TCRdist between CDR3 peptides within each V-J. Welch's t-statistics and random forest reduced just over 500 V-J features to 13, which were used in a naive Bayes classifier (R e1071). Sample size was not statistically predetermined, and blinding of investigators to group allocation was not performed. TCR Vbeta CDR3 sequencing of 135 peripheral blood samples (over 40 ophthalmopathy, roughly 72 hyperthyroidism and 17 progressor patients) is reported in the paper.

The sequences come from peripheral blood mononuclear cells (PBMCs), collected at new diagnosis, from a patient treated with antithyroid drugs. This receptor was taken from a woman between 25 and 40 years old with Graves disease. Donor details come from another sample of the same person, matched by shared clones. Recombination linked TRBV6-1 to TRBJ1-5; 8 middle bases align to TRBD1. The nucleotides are TGTGCCAGCAGCCTTCGGACAGGGTATGGCAATCAGCCCCAGCATTTT. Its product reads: CASSLRTGYGNQPQHF.